A selection of T cell receptor beta chains follows, all from one sample in a study of beta chain features in type 1 diabetes. Clones were sequenced by immunoSEQ multiplex PCR, and TCRdb holds only the in-frame ones, with some missing. The sample has roughly 730,000 clones; around 15% are singletons. Sequencing used naive CD4+ T cells from blood. The receptors here all came from a man between 18 and 35 years old with type 1 diabetes. CDR3s include the opening cysteine and the closing phenylalanine or tryptophan. The D gene is left open where the match is weak. Clone size appears in some rows only: once, few, many, or a class for an expanded clone.

NA	TRBD1	TRBJ2-5	TRBV2	TGTGCCAGCAGTAGAACAGGGGAAGAGACCCAGTACTTC	CASSRTGEETQYF
NA	NA	TRBJ1-2	TRBV30	TGTGCCTGGGGGGGAGGCTATGGCTACACCTTC	CAWGGGYGYTF
few	NA	TRBJ1-2	TRBV18	TGTGCCAGCTCACACGGCAGGGAGGGCTACACCTTC	CASSHGREGYTF
NA	NA	TRBJ2-7	TRBV4-1	TGCGCCAGCAGCCAAGAAGTCCGACAGGTTTACGAGCAGTACTTC	CASSQEVRQVYEQYF
few	NA	TRBJ2-2	TRBV9	TGTGCCAGCAGCGTAACGGGAGCCCTATATGCCGGGGAGCTGTTTTTT	CASSVTGALYAGELFF
NA	NA	TRBJ1-2	TRBV9	TGTGCCAGCAGCGTAGACGCCGGCTATGGCTACACCTTC	CASSVDAGYGYTF
few	NA	TRBJ2-1	TRBV5-4	TGTGCCAGCAGCTTGGGGGCCGGTGCGGGGGCGAATGAGCAGTTCTTC	CASSLGAGAGANEQFF
NA	NA	TRBJ2-5	TRBV5-1	TGCGCCAGCAGCTTGGAGTATGAGACCCAGTACTTC	CASSLEYETQYF
NA	NA	TRBJ2-5	TRBV6-6	TGTGCCAGCAGTTACAGTCTGAAAGAGACCCAGTACTTC	CASSYSLKETQYF
few	TRBD1	TRBJ1-2	TRBV2	TGTGCCAGCGGAGAGAAGGGGGCGTATGGCTACACCTTC	CASGEKGAYGYTF
few	NA	TRBJ2-1	TRBV4-1	TGCGCCAGCAGCCAAGCCTTCGACAGTTACAATGAGCAGTTCTTC	CASSQAFDSYNEQFF
NA	NA	TRBJ2-4	TRBV27	TGTGCCAGCCCCGGGAGTACGCAAAACATTCAGTACTTC	CASPGSTQNIQYF
few	NA	TRBJ1-4	TRBV10-3	TGTGCCATCCGGAAGGGGCCAGAGGAGGAAAAACTGTTTTTT	CAIRKGPEEEKLFF
few	TRBD2	TRBJ2-1	TRBV18	TGTGCCAGCTCACCGGGCGGGGGGCTGCCCAATGAGCAGTTCTTC	CASSPGGGLPNEQFF
few	NA	TRBJ2-1	TRBV7-7	TGTGCTAGCAGCTTAGGGGGGGACCCATACAATGAGCAGTTCTTC	CASSLGGDPYNEQFF
NA	NA	TRBJ1-1	TRBV6-5	TGTGCCAGCAGCAGGAGTATGAACACTGAAGCTTTCTTT	CASSRSMNTEAFF
few	NA	TRBJ2-1	TRBV10-3	TGTGCCATCAGTGAGTCTGGGGGGTCCTACAATGAGCAGTTCTTC	CAISESGGSYNEQFF
NA	NA	TRBJ1-1	TRBV11-1	TGTGCCAGCAGCTTAAATAGAGACAGCATTTCCCAGAACACTGAAGCTTTCTTT	CASSLNRDSISQNTEAFF
NA	NA	TRBJ2-1	TRBV2	TGTGCCAGCAGTGAAGCGGTGAGGGAGCAGTTCTTC	CASSEAVREQFF
NA	NA	TRBJ1-6	TRBV7-9	TGTGCCAGCAGCTTGGCCTCACCCCTCCACTTT	CASSLASPLHF
NA	NA	TRBJ1-4	TRBV7-9	TGTGCCAGCAGCCATTCAGGGGCGGATGAAAAACTGTTTTTT	CASSHSGADEKLFF
NA	NA	TRBJ1-1	TRBV6-5	TGTGCCAGTAAACAGGGAATAGCTGAAGCTTTCTTT	CASKQGIAEAFF
few	NA	TRBJ2-2	TRBV5-6	TGTGCCAGCAGCAAGGGCCCGAACACCGGGGAGCTGTTTTTT	CASSKGPNTGELFF
NA	NA	TRBJ1-2	TRBV14	TGTGCCAGCAGCCAAGTGAGGGACGGCTACACCTTC	CASSQVRDGYTF
NA	NA	TRBJ2-2	TRBV14	TGTGCCAGCAGCCAAGTTGTAGGAGCCACCGGGGAGCTGTTTTTT	CASSQVVGATGELFF
NA	NA	TRBJ1-2	TRBV6-5	TGTGCCAGCAGTCGCGGAAGCTATGGCTACACCTTC	CASSRGSYGYTF
few	NA	TRBJ1-1	TRBV2	TGTGCCAGCAGTGGGGCAGCAGCTGAAGCTTTCTTT	CASSGAAAEAFF
NA	TRBD1	TRBJ1-2	TRBV4-1	TGCGCCAGCAGCCCCATCGACAGGGGGCGTAGCTACACCTTC	CASSPIDRGRSYTF
NA	NA	TRBJ1-1	TRBV7-3	TGTGCCAGCAGCGCCGATCATGGTGGGAACACTGAAGCTTTCTTT	CASSADHGGNTEAFF
few	NA	TRBJ2-5	TRBV2	TGTGCCAGCAGGCGGTCGGGGACACAAGAGACCCAGTACTTC	CASRRSGTQETQYF
few	NA	TRBJ2-4	TRBV9	TGTGCCAGCAGCGTAGATCCGTTTGATGGGGACTCCTGGCAGAACATTCAGTACTTC	CASSVDPFDGDSWQNIQYF
NA	NA	TRBJ2-2	TRBV29-1	TGCAGCGCCAACCTTAGGGGGGTCACCGGGGAGCTGTTTTTT	CSANLRGVTGELFF
NA	NA	TRBJ2-3	TRBV10-3	TGTGCCATCAGTGAGAGTCCCGGGAGCGAGACACATACGCAGTATTTT	CAISESPGSETHTQYF
few	NA	TRBJ1-1	TRBV6-5	TGTGCCAGCAGTTATGGCTTAGGGATGGGTGAAGCTTTCTTT	CASSYGLGMGEAFF
NA	NA	TRBJ1-5	TRBV6-6	TGTGCCAGCAGTTACCTAACTGCTCAGCCCCAGCATTTT	CASSYLTAQPQHF
few	NA	TRBJ2-5	TRBV4-3	TGCGCCAGCAGCCAAGGAGGTATCGGGGAGACCCAGTACTTC	CASSQGGIGETQYF
NA	NA	TRBJ1-6	TRBV30	TGTGCCTGGAGAGGAGCAGCCAAGGGACCCCTCCACTTT	CAWRGAAKGPLHF
few	NA	TRBJ1-3	TRBV30	TGTGCCTGGAGCACAGGAAGCTCTGGAAACACCATATATTTT	CAWSTGSSGNTIYF
few	NA	TRBJ1-6	TRBV2	TGTGCCAGCAGTGATCACCCTTCACCCCTCCACTTT	CASSDHPSPLHF
NA	NA	TRBJ1-1	TRBV27	TGTGCCAGCAGTTTAAGGGGGACCACTGAAGCTTTCTTT	CASSLRGTTEAFF
few	NA	TRBJ2-5	TRBV5-1	TGCGCCAGCAGCCCACGACTAGGGGAGACCCAGTACTTC	CASSPRLGETQYF
few	NA	TRBJ2-5	TRBV5-6	TGTGCCTCTAGACCTAGCGCCTCACTGGAGACCCAGTACTTC	CASRPSASLETQYF
NA	NA	TRBJ2-3	TRBV11-2	TGTGCCAGCAGCATAACAGATACGCAGTATTTT	CASSITDTQYF
NA	NA	TRBJ1-1	TRBV2	TGTGCCAGCAGTGGGACAGTGGTATCAGGGACTGAAGCTTTCTTT	CASSGTVVSGTEAFF
few	NA	TRBJ1-1	TRBV30	TGTGCCTGGAGTCCTATGCTGGAAGCTTTCTTT	CAWSPMLEAFF
NA	NA	TRBJ1-2	TRBV6-1	TGTGCCAGCGGGCGGGACGGTGGTTTTGGGAATGGCTACACCTTC	CASGRDGGFGNGYTF
NA	TRBD2	TRBJ2-1	TRBV10-3	TGTGCCATCAGTGAGGGCCCCTGGACTAGCGGGGGTTCCTACAATGAGCAGTTCTTC	CAISEGPWTSGGSYNEQFF
few	NA	TRBJ2-3	TRBV18	TGTGCCAGCTCACCTGGTCAGACAGATACGCAGTATTTT	CASSPGQTDTQYF
few	NA	TRBJ1-2	TRBV6-5	TGTGCCAGCAGTTACGACAGTAACTATGGCTACACCTTC	CASSYDSNYGYTF
few	NA	TRBJ1-1	TRBV6-5	TGTGCCAGCAGTGCAGGACGGAACACTGAAGCTTTCTTT	CASSAGRNTEAFF
NA	TRBD1	TRBJ1-5	TRBV18	TGTGCCAGCTCACGTGGGACAGAGAATCAGCCCCAGCATTTT	CASSRGTENQPQHF
NA	NA	TRBJ2-2	TRBV7-3	TGTGCCAGCAGCTCCTCCGGGACCGCCACGGGGGAGCTGTTTTTT	CASSSSGTATGELFF
NA	NA	TRBJ2-7	TRBV27	TGTGCCAGCAGCTCTCACGAGAGCTCCTACGAGCAGTACTTC	CASSSHESSYEQYF
few	NA	TRBJ2-5	TRBV18	TGTGCCAGCTCACCATTCAACCAGGGCCAAGAGACCCAGTACTTC	CASSPFNQGQETQYF
few	NA	TRBJ2-3	TRBV5-1	TGCGCCAGCAGCTTCTTGAGAACGGCAGATACGCAGTATTTT	CASSFLRTADTQYF
few	NA	TRBJ1-6	TRBV5-6	TGTGCCAGCAGCTTGAGAGCGAATGGTTCACCCCTCCACTTT	CASSLRANGSPLHF
NA	NA	TRBJ1-1	TRBV7-2	TGTGCCAGCAGCTTAGTCGGGATGATGAACACTGAAGCTTTCTTT	CASSLVGMMNTEAFF
few	TRBD2	TRBJ2-5	TRBV19	TGTGCCAGTAGTATAGATCGGGGGGAGGAGACCCAGTACTTC	CASSIDRGEETQYF
NA	NA	TRBJ2-7	TRBV10-3	TGTGCCATCAACTCAGGGAGCTCCTACGAGCAGTACTTC	CAINSGSSYEQYF
NA	NA	TRBJ2-6	TRBV7-3	TGTGCCAGCAGCTCCCAGGGGTACTCTGGGGCCAACGTCCTGACTTTC	CASSSQGYSGANVLTF